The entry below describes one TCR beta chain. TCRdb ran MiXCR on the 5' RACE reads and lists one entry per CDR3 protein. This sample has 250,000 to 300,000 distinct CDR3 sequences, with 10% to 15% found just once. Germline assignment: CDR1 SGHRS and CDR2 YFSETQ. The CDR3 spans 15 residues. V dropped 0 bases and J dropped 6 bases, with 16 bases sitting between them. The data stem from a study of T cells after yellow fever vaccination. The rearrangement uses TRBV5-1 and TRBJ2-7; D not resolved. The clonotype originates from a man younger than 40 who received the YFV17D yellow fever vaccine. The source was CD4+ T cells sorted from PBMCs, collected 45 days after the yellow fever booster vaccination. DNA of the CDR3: TGCGCCAGCAGCTTGGCCCCATTGGAAGGCTCCGAGCAGTACTTC. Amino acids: CASSLAPLEGSEQYF.